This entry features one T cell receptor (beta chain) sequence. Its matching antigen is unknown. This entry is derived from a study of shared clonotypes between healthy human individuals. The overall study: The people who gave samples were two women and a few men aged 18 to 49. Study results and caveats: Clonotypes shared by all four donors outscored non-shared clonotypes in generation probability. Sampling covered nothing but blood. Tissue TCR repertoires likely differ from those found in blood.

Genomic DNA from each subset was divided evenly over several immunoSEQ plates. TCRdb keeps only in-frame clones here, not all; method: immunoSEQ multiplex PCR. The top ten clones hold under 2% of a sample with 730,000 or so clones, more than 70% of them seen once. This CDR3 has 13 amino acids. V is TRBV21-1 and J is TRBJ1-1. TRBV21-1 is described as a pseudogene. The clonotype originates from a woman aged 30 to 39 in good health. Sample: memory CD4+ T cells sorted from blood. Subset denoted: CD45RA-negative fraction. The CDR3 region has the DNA TGTGCCAGCAGCCATCCCGGAAACACTGAAGCTTTCTTT. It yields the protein CASSHPGNTEAFF.